The clone carrying this T cell receptor beta chain was detected once. Its cognate antigen is unknown. This sequence may be a read error, since a much larger clone differs from it by one base. Inclusion characteristics of ophthalmopathy patients comprised a Clinical Activity Score of at least 3, a NOSPECS grade of at least 4, and duration under 3 months. Clinical symptoms, serum thyroxine, TRAb, thyroid ultrasound and orbital computed tomography established diagnosis. This record comes from a study of T cells in Graves' hyperthyroidism and ophthalmopathy. Across the study: Blood from the periphery was taken at initial diagnosis, before any treatment.

CDR1 MNHEY and CDR2 SVGAGI come from the germline V gene. This CDR3 region has 13 residues. The investigators amplified TCR beta CDR3 regions from RNA transcripts. The TCR CDR3 was amplified in a first-round RT-PCR using the HTBI primer set. MiXCR was run by TCRdb on the multiplex PCR reads, yielding one entry per CDR3 protein. The repertoire consists of fewer than 500,000 distinct CDR3 sequences, with 14% to 15% occurring once and the leading ten covering about 12%. Study conclusions and caveats: In the blood, most expanded thyroid clonotypes above 0.001 appeared as well.

The clonotype comes from a man aged 18 to 29 with Graves' ophthalmopathy. V usage is TRBV6-5 and J usage is TRBJ1-5; no firm D call. Source material: blood. This CDR3 reads CVSSYGVGQPQHF. The CDR3 coding sequence is TGTGTCAGCAGTTACGGGGTAGGTCAGCCCCAGCATTTT.